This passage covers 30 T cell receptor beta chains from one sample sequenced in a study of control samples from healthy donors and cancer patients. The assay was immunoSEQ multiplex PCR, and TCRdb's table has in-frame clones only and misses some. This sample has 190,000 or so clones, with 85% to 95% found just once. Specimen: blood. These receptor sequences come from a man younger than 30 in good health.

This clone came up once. The CDR3 bases are TGTGCCACCAGCGCGGGACCCAAGGGCCGAAGAAGGATAGACTACAATGAGCAGTTCTTC. This gives the protein CATSAGPKGRRRIDYNEQFF. The V gene is TRBV24-1, the J gene TRBJ2-1; tentative D call: TRBD2 (6 bases). The germline V and J ends were trimmed by 7 bases and 3 bases, with 30 bases remaining between them. CDR3 length: 20 residues. Germline V gene data show CDR1 as KGHDR and CDR2 as SFDVKD.

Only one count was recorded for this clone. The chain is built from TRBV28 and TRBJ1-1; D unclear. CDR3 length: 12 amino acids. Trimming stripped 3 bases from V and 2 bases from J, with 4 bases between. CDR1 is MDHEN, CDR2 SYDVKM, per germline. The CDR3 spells CASSFFNTEAFF. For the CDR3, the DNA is TGTGCCAGCAGTTTTTTCAACACTGAAGCTTTCTTT.

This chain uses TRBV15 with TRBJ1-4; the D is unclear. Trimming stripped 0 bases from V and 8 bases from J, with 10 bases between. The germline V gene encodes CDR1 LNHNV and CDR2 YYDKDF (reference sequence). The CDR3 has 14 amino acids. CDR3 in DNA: TGTGCCACCAGCAGAGATACAGCGGGGGAAAAACTGTTTTTT. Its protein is CATSRDTAGEKLFF.

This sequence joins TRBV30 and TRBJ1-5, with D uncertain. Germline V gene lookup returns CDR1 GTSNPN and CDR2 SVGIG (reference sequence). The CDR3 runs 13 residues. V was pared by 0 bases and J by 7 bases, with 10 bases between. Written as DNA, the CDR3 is TGTGCCTGGAGTGTATCCAGAGGCCAGCCCCAGCATTTT. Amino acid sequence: CAWSVSRGQPQHF.

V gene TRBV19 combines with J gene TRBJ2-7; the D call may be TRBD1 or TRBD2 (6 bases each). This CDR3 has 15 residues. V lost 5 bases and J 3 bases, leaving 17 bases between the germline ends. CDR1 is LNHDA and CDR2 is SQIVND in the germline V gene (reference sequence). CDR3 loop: CASSLKRGESYEQYF. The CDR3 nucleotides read TGTGCCAGTAGTTTGAAGAGGGGGGAAAGCTACGAGCAGTACTTC.

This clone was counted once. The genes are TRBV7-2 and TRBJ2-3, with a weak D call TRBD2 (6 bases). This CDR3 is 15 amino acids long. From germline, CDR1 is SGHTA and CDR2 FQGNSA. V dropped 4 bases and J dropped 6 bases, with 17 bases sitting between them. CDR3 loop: CASSSGGATFDTQYF. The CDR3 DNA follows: TGTGCCAGCAGCTCAGGCGGGGCCACCTTCGATACGCAGTATTTT.

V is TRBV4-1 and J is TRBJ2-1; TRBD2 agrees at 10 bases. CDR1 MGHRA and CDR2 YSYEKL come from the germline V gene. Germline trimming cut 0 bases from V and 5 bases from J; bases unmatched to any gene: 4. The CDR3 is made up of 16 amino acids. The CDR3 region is CASSQDSGGFDNEQFF. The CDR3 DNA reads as TGCGCCAGCAGCCAAGATAGCGGGGGGTTCGACAATGAGCAGTTCTTC.

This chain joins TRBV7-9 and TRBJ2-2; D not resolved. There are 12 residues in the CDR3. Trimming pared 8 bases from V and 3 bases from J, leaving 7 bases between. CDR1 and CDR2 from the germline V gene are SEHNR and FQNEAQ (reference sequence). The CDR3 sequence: CASGPYTGELFF. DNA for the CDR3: TGTGCCAGCGGACCATACACCGGGGAGCTGTTTTTT.

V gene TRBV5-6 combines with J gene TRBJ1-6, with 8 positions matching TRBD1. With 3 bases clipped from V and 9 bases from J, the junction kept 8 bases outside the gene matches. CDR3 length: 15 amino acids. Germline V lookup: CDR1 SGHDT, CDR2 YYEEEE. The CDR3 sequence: CASSYGQGVGSPLHF. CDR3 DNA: TGTGCCAGCAGCTACGGACAGGGAGTGGGTTCACCCCTCCACTTT.

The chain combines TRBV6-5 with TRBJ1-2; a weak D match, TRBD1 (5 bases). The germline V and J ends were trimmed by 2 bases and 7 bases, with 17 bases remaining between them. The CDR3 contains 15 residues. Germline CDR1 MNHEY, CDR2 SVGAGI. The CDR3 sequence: CASSYQSDSPLGYTF. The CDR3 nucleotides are TGTGCCAGCAGTTACCAGTCCGACAGCCCCCTTGGCTACACCTTC.

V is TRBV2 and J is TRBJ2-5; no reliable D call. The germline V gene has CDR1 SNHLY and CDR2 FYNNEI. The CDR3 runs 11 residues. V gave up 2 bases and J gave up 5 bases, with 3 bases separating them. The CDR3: CASSEWETQYF. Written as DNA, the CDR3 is TGTGCCAGCAGTGAATGGGAGACCCAGTACTTC.

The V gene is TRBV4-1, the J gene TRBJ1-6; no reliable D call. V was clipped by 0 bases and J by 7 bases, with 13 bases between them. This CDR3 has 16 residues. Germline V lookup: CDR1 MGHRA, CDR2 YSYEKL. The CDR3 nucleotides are TGCGCCAGCAGCCAAGAGGCAAACGCCCGGAATTCACCCCTCCACTTT. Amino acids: CASSQEANARNSPLHF.

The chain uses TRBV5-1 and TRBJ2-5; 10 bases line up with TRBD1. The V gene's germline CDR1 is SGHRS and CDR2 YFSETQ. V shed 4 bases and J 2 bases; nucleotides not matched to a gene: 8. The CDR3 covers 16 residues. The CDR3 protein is CASSTQTGQGQETQYF. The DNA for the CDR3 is TGCGCCAGCAGCACCCAAACGGGACAGGGGCAAGAGACCCAGTACTTC. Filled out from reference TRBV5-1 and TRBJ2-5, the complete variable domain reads KAGVTQTPRYLIKTRGQQVTLSCSPISGHRSVSWYQQTPGQGLQFLFEYFSETQRNKGNFPGRFSGRQFSNSRSEMNVSTLELGDSALYLCASSTQTGQGQETQYFGPGTRLLVL.

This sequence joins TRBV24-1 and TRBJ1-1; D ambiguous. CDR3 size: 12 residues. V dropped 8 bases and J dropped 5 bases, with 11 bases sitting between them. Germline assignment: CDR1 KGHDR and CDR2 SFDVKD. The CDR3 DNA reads TGTGCCACCAAAGGGCCGGAGACTGAAGCTTTCTTT. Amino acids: CATKGPETEAFF.

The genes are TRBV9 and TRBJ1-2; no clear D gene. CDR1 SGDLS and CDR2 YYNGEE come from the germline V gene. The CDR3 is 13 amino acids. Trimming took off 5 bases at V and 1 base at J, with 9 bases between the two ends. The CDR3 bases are TGTGCCAGCAGTACTATCTTTAACTATGGCTACACCTTC. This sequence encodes CASSTIFNYGYTF.

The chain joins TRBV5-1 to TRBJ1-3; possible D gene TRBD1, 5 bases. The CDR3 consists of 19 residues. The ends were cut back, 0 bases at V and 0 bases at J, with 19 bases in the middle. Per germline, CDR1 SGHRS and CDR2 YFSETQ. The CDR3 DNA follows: TGCGCCAGCAGCTTGGGACAGCAGGGCCGAATCTCCTCTGGAAACACCATATATTTT. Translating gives CASSLGQQGRISSGNTIYF.

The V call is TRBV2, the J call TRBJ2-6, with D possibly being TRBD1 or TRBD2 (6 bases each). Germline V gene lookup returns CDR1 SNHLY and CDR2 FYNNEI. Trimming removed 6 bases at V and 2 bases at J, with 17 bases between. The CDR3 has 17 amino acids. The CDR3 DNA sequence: TGTGCCAGCAGCTCCGCCGGGGGCAGCGCTGGGGCCAACGTCCTGACTTTC. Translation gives CASSSAGGSAGANVLTF. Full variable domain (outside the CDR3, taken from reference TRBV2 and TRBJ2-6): EPEVTQTPSHQVTQMGQEVILRCVPISNHLYFYWYRQILGQKVEFLVSFYNNEISEKSEIFDDQFSVERPDGSNFTLKIRSTKLEDSAMYFCASSSAGGSAGANVLTFGAGSRLTVL.

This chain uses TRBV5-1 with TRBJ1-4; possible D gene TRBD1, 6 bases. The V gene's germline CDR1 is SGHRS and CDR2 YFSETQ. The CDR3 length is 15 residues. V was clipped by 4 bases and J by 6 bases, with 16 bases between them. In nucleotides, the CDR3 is TGCGCCAGCAGCCCTACTACAGGGAGGGATGAAAAACTGTTTTTT. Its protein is CASSPTTGRDEKLFF. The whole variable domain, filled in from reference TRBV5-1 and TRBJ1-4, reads KAGVTQTPRYLIKTRGQQVTLSCSPISGHRSVSWYQQTPGQGLQFLFEYFSETQRNKGNFPGRFSGRQFSNSRSEMNVSTLELGDSALYLCASSPTTGRDEKLFFGSGTQLSVL.

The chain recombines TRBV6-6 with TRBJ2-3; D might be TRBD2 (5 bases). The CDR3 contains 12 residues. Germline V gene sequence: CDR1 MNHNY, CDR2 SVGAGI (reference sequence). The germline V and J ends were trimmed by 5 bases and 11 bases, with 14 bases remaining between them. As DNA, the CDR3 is TGTGCCAGCAGTACCGGGGAGTTCGGGCAGTATTTT. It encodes CASSTGEFGQYF.

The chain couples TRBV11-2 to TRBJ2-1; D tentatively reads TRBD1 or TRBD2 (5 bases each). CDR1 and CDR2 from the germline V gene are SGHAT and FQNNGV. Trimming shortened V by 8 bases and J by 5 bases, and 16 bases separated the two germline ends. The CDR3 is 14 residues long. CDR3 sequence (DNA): TGTGCCAGCTACCTAACTAGGGGCCACAATGAGCAGTTCTTC. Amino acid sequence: CASYLTRGHNEQFF. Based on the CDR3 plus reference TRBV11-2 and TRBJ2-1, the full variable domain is EAGVAQSPRYKIIEKRQSVAFWCNPISGHATLYWYQQILGQGPKLLIQFQNNGVVDDSQLPKDRFSAERLKGVDSTLKIQPAKLEDSAVYLCASYLTRGHNEQFFGPGTRLTVL.

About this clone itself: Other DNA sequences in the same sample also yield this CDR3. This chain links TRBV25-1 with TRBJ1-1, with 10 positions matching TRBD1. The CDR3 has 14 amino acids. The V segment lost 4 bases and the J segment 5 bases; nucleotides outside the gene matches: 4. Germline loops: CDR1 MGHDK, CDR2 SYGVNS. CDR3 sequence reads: CASSGGTGETEAFF. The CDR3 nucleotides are TGTGCCAGCAGTGGCGGGACAGGGGAGACTGAAGCTTTCTTT. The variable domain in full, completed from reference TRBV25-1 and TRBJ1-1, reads EADIYQTPRYLVIGTGKKITLECSQTMGHDKMYWYQQDPGMELHLIHYSYGVNSTEKGDLSSESTVSRIRTEHFPLTLESARPSHTSQYLCASSGGTGETEAFFGQGTRLTVV.

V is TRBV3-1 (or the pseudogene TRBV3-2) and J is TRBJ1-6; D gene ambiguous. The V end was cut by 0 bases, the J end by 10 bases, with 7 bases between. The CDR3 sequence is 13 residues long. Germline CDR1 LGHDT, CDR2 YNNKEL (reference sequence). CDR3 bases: TGTGCCAGCAGCCAAGATGGTTCCTCACCCCTCCACTTT. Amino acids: CASSQDGSSPLHF.

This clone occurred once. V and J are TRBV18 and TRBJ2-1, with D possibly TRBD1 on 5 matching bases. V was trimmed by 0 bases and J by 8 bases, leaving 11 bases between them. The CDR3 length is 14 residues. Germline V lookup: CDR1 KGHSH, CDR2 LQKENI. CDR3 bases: TGTGCCAGCTCACCACCTCCAGCCAGGGATGAGCAGTTCTTC. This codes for CASSPPPARDEQFF.

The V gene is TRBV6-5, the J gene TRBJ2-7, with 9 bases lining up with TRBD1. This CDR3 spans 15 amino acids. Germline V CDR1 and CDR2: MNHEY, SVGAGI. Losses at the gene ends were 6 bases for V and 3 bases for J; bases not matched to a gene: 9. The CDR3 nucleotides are TGTGCCAGCAGACAACCCGGGACAGGGAACTACGAGCAGTACTTC. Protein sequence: CASRQPGTGNYEQYF.

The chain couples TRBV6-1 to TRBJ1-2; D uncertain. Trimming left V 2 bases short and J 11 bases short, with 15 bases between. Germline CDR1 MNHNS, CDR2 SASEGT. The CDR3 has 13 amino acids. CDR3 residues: CASSESGDLRYTF. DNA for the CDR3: TGTGCCAGCAGTGAATCGGGAGATCTAAGGTACACCTTC.

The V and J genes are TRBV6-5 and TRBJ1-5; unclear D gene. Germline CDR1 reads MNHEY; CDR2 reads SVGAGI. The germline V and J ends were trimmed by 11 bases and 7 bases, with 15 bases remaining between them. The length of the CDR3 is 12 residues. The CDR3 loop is CASGEEGQPQHF. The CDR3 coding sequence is TGTGCCTCCGGAGAGGAAGGGCAGCCCCAGCATTTT.

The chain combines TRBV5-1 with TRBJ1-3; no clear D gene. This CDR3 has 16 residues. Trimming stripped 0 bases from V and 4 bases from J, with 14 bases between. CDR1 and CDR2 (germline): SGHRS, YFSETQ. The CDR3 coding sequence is TGCGCCAGCAGCTTGGGCGGATTACCTCTCGGAAACACCATATATTTT. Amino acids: CASSLGGLPLGNTIYF.

The CDR3 loop is CAITNSMNTEAFF. The CDR3, as DNA: TGTGCCATCACAAACAGCATGAACACTGAAGCTTTCTTT. The chain has TRBV10-3 and TRBJ1-1, with D unresolved. The germline gives CDR1 ENHRY, CDR2 SYGVKD. Trimming shortened V by 7 bases and J by 0 bases, and 9 bases separated the two germline ends. The CDR3 covers 13 residues.

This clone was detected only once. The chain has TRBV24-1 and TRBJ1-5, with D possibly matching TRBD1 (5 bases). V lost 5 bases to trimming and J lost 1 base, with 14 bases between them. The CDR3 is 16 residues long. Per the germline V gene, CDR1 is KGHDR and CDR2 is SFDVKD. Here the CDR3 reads CATSATGRGSNQPQHF. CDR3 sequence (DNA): TGTGCCACCAGTGCTACAGGTCGCGGGAGCAATCAGCCCCAGCATTTT.

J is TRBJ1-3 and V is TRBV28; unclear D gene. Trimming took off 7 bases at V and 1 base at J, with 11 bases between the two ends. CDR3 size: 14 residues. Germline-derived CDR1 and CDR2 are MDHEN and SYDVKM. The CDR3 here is CASNEGPSGNTIYF. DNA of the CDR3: TGTGCCAGCAATGAAGGACCTTCTGGAAACACCATATATTTT.